The 29 T cell receptor beta chains below come from one sample, sequenced in a study of T cells in localized non-small cell lung cancer. Some clones are missing from TCRdb's copy, which holds only in-frame ones; the method was immunoSEQ multiplex PCR. The sample lists 30,000 to 35,000 clones; 88% were seen once. Here the sequenced sample was peripheral blood, taken before any cancer treatment. Receptors were obtained from a woman aged 35-75 years with stage I lung adenocarcinoma.

The chain joins TRBV9 to TRBJ1-1, with 8 bases lining up with TRBD1. This CDR3 comprises 15 residues. CDR1 SGDLS and CDR2 YYNGEE come from the germline V gene. Trimming took 3 bases from V and 0 from J; bases not matched to a gene: 4. This chain's CDR3 is CASSGHRGMNTEAFF. CDR3 DNA sequence: TGTGCCAGCAGCGGACACAGGGGGATGAACACTGAAGCTTTCTTT.

V gene TRBV6-6 combines with J gene TRBJ2-5; 7 bases are shared with TRBD2. CDR3 size: 15 residues. The ends lost 0 bases at V and 4 bases at J; junction bases unmatched: 5. Germline CDR1 MNHNY, CDR2 SVGAGI (reference sequence). CDR3: CASSYSGAGRETQYF. The CDR3 DNA reads as TGTGCCAGCAGTTACTCGGGAGCGGGGAGAGAGACCCAGTACTTC.

The V gene is TRBV2, the J gene TRBJ2-3; 9 bases map to TRBD2. The V and J ends lost 4 bases and 6 bases, in that order; junction bases with no gene match: 17. The CDR3 has 18 amino acids. Germline V gene data show CDR1 as SNHLY and CDR2 as FYNNEI. The CDR3 nucleotides read TGTGCCAGCAGTGGGAATCCGGGACTAGCCGAAAGGGGGGATACGCAGTATTTT. Protein: CASSGNPGLAERGDTQYF.

This chain links TRBV7-8 with TRBJ2-3; D might be TRBD2 (5 bases). The CDR3 length is 15 residues. V was shortened by 5 bases and J by 2 bases, with 14 bases between the two germline ends. Germline V gene lookup returns CDR1 SGHVS and CDR2 FQNEAQ. In DNA form, the CDR3 reads TGTGCCAGCAGCCTGGAGAGGGCTAACACAGATACGCAGTATTTT. Amino acids: CASSLERANTDTQYF.

The CDR3 loop is CASSLQGVTEAFF. As DNA, the CDR3 is TGTGCCAGCAGCTTGCAGGGGGTTACTGAAGCTTTCTTT. The chain has TRBV7-3 and TRBJ1-1; 7 nucleotides agree with TRBD1. Germline V lookup: CDR1 SGHTA, CDR2 FQGTGA. The CDR3 is 13 amino acids. With 3 bases clipped from V and 5 bases from J, the junction kept 3 bases outside the gene matches. Filled out from reference TRBV7-3 and TRBJ1-1, the complete variable domain reads GAGVSQTPSNKVTEKGKYVELRCDPISGHTALYWYRQSLGQGPEFLIYFQGTGAADDSGLPNDRFFAVRPEGSVSTLKIQRTERGDSAVYLCASSLQGVTEAFFGQGTRLTVV.

This chain uses TRBV2 with TRBJ2-2; D may be TRBD2 (7 bases). This CDR3 is built from 14 residues. In germline, CDR1 is SNHLY, CDR2 FYNNEI. The germline V and J ends were trimmed by 11 bases and 0 bases, with 13 bases remaining between them. CDR3 amino acids: CAEGRGPNTGELFF. The CDR3 nucleotides read TGTGCCGAGGGGCGGGGGCCGAACACCGGGGAGCTGTTTTTT.

V gene TRBV30 combines with J gene TRBJ2-1; 13 bases agree with TRBD2. This CDR3 has 17 residues. J gave up 3 bases and V 2 bases, and 7 bases lay outside the gene matches. Germline V gives CDR1 GTSNPN, CDR2 SVGIG (reference sequence). The CDR3 bases are TGTGCCTGGAGTATGGGACTAGCGGGGAATTTCTACAATGAGCAGTTCTTC. Translated, it gives CAWSMGLAGNFYNEQFF.

V is TRBV7-2 and J is TRBJ2-2, with a possible D match to TRBD2 (5 bases). CDR1 SGHTA and CDR2 FQGNSA come from the germline V gene. The CDR3 is 18 residues long. The ends were cut back, 2 bases at V and 1 base at J, with 17 bases in the middle. The CDR3 protein is CASSLPGRRSLNTGELFF. In DNA form, the CDR3 reads TGTGCCAGCAGCTTACCGGGTCGGAGGAGCCTGAACACCGGGGAGCTGTTTTTT.

V and J are TRBV4-3 and TRBJ1-2; D call uncertain. The germline gives CDR1 LGHNA, CDR2 YSLEER. Trimming stripped 0 bases from V and 6 bases from J, with 14 bases between. The CDR3 covers 15 residues. CDR3 sequence: CASSQDSTFNDGYTF. The CDR3 bases are TGCGCCAGCAGCCAAGATTCGACATTCAATGATGGCTACACCTTC.

As DNA, the CDR3 is TGTGCCAGCACCTTCGGGCCCTACTCCTACGAGCAGTACTTC. Protein product: CASTFGPYSYEQYF. The V gene is TRBV27, the J gene TRBJ2-7; D not resolved. CDR1 and CDR2 (germline): MNHEY, SMNVEV (reference sequence). The ends were cut back, 7 bases at V and 0 bases at J, with 13 bases in the middle. The CDR3 loop spans 14 amino acids.

The genes are TRBV5-6 and TRBJ2-2; perhaps TRBD2 as D (6 bases). The CDR3 runs 16 residues. Between the trimmed V and J ends, which lost 0 bases and 6 bases, there was a span of 15 bases. The germline CDR1 and CDR2 sequences are SGHDT and YYEEEE. This chain's CDR3 is CASSLAFSPGAGELFF. The CDR3, as DNA: TGTGCCAGCAGCTTGGCCTTCAGCCCGGGAGCCGGGGAGCTGTTTTTT. Full variable domain (remainder filled in from reference TRBV5-6 and TRBJ2-2): DAGVTQSPTHLIKTRGQQVTLRCSPKSGHDTVSWYQQALGQGPQFIFQYYEEEERQRGNFPDRFSGHQFPNYSSELNVNALLLGDSALYLCASSLAFSPGAGELFFGEGSRLTVL.

The chain has TRBV10-2 and TRBJ2-7, with a possible D match to TRBD1 (6 bases). CDR3 length equals 13 residues. Germline CDR1 reads WSHSY; CDR2 reads SAAADI. V lost 1 base and J lost 12, with 16 bases in between. The DNA for the CDR3 is TGCGCCAGCAGTGAGTTGGGGGCGGGCGATCCGTACTTC. Its translation: CASSELGAGDPYF.

The J gene is TRBJ2-1, the V gene TRBV29-1; 8 nucleotides match TRBD2. Germline lookup yields CDR1 SQVTM and CDR2 ANQGSEA. Trimming took 8 bases from V and 10 from J; bases not matched to a gene: 10. The CDR3 is 12 amino acids. CDR3 nucleotide sequence: TGCAGCACACCGGGGGGGCCATCCGAGCAGTTCTTC. Translation: CSTPGGPSEQFF.

This chain connects TRBV6-1 to TRBJ2-5, with 9 bases identical to TRBD1. Germline V gives CDR1 MNHNS, CDR2 SASEGT. V was clipped by 2 bases and J by 5 bases; unmatched bases: 9. This CDR3 has 16 amino acids. CDR3 sequence (DNA): TGTGCCAGCAGTGAACCTTCCCGGGACAGGGCGGAGACCCAGTACTTC. This encodes CASSEPSRDRAETQYF.

CDR3 in DNA: TGCGCCAGCAGTGAAAAAAGGACAGGGGGTCTATCCGGACTCTCTGGAAACACCATATATTTT. It encodes CASSEKRTGGLSGLSGNTIYF. The rearrangement uses TRBV10-1 and TRBJ1-3; 10 bases are shared with TRBD1. Germline CDR1 is WNHNN and CDR2 is SYGVQD (reference sequence). The CDR3 is made up of 21 amino acids. J lost 0 bases, V lost 3 bases, and 17 bases had no gene match.

The chain links TRBV27 to TRBJ2-3; 10 nucleotides align to TRBD1. The J segment lost 4 bases and the V segment lost 6 bases, leaving 10 bases of the junction unmatched. This CDR3 contains 16 residues. In germline, CDR1 is MNHEY, CDR2 SMNVEV (reference sequence). The CDR3 sequence is CASSPKTGGGPDTQYF. CDR3 coding DNA: TGTGCCAGCAGCCCAAAGACAGGGGGCGGCCCAGATACGCAGTATTTT.

The chain uses TRBV6-1 and TRBJ1-5; tentatively, D is TRBD1 (5 bases). CDR3 length equals 16 residues. Per the germline V gene, CDR1 is MNHNS and CDR2 is SASEGT. Trimming took off 2 bases at V and 2 bases at J, with 13 bases between the two ends. The CDR3 protein is CASSESDGTGNQPQHF. The CDR3 DNA follows: TGTGCCAGCAGTGAATCCGACGGGACGGGCAATCAGCCCCAGCATTTT.

This chain connects TRBV7-9 to TRBJ2-7, with TRBD1 identical over 8 bases. Per germline, CDR1 SEHNR and CDR2 FQNEAQ (reference sequence). CDR3 length: 15 residues. V gave up 6 bases and J gave up 3 bases; unmatched junction bases: 10. DNA of the CDR3: TGTGCCAGCAGTTACGGACAGGGAAATCTCTACGAGCAGTACTTC. This encodes CASSYGQGNLYEQYF.

In its sample, this clone is medium-sized. The J gene is TRBJ2-7, the V gene TRBV6-6; D ambiguous. Germline loops: CDR1 MNHNY, CDR2 SVGAGI (reference sequence). The V gene lost 1 base and the J gene lost 0 bases, with 7 bases spanning the gap. The CDR3 runs 14 residues. CDR3 loop: CASSYWQSSYEQYF. The DNA of the CDR3 is TGTGCCAGCAGTTACTGGCAGTCCTCCTACGAGCAGTACTTC.

On this clone: At the DNA level, this CDR3 is encoded by other sequences in the same sample as well. The chain uses TRBV6-1 and TRBJ2-7; either TRBD1 or TRBD2 may supply D (5 bases each). CDR3 length equals 15 residues. Germline V gives CDR1 MNHNS, CDR2 SASEGT. The ends were cut back, 5 bases at V and 2 bases at J, with 16 bases in the middle. As DNA, the CDR3 is TGTGCCAGCAGTCCGACCCCCGGGGCCACCTACGAGCAGTACTTC. Its protein product is CASSPTPGATYEQYF.

The rearrangement joins TRBV4-2 to TRBJ2-2, with TRBD1 matching over 8 bases. V lost 0 bases, J lost 6 bases, and 9 bases stayed unmatched. The CDR3 consists of 17 residues. From germline, CDR1 is LGHNA and CDR2 YNFKEQ. CDR3: CASSQDHSGGSAGELFF. The CDR3 bases are TGTGCCAGCAGCCAAGATCATTCAGGGGGCTCGGCCGGGGAGCTGTTTTTT.

This chain connects TRBV6-4 to TRBJ2-3; the D gene could be TRBD1 or TRBD2 (6 bases each). V dropped 5 bases and J dropped 4 bases, with 19 bases sitting between them. This CDR3 spans 16 amino acids. Germline CDR1 is MRHNA and CDR2 is SNTAGT. In DNA, the CDR3 is TGTGCCAGCAGTCCCCTAGGGGGGATGGGCGCAGATACGCAGTATTTT. It is translated as CASSPLGGMGADTQYF.

The chain joins TRBV5-1 to TRBJ2-7; D perhaps matches TRBD2 (6 bases). The germline V gene has CDR1 SGHRS and CDR2 YFSETQ. Between the trimmed V and J ends, which lost 3 bases and 2 bases, there was a span of 12 bases. CDR3 length equals 14 residues. The CDR3 loop is CASSWGVSAYEQYF. The CDR3 region has the DNA TGCGCCAGCAGCTGGGGGGTAAGCGCCTACGAGCAGTACTTC.

The V and J genes are TRBV2 and TRBJ2-3; D possibly corresponds to TRBD1 (6 bases). The CDR3 is made up of 17 amino acids. The germline V and J ends were trimmed by 9 bases and 4 bases, with 26 bases remaining between them. CDR1 is SNHLY and CDR2 is FYNNEI in the germline V gene. Here the CDR3 DNA reads TGTGCCAGGGTCAACAGGGCCGCGTTAAACAACCCAGATACGCAGTATTTT. It is translated as CARVNRAALNNPDTQYF.

The rearrangement joins TRBV2 to TRBJ2-1; D unresolved. V was pared by 7 bases and J by 3 bases, with 16 bases between. The CDR3 consists of 15 residues. In germline, CDR1 is SNHLY, CDR2 FYNNEI. DNA of the CDR3: TGTGCCAGCAAGGAAGAGCCGATATACTACAATGAGCAGTTCTTC. This encodes CASKEEPIYYNEQFF.

V is TRBV5-5 and J is TRBJ1-3, with TRBD1 matching 9 bases. V lost 1 base and J lost 0; bases outside the gene matches: 5. Germline assignment: CDR1 SGHKS and CDR2 YYEKEE (reference sequence). This CDR3 contains 17 residues. The CDR3 here is CASSLRDRANSGNTIYF. As DNA, the CDR3 is TGTGCCAGCAGCTTGAGGGACAGGGCGAACTCTGGAAACACCATATATTTT.

The gene calls are TRBV5-4 and TRBJ1-5; D perhaps matches TRBD1 (5 bases). This CDR3 is 16 amino acids long. Germline CDR1 and CDR2: SGHNT and YYREEE (reference sequence). With 3 bases removed from V and 1 base from J, the gap between germline ends came to 14 bases. Here the CDR3 reads CASSYGGGASNQPQHF. For the CDR3, the DNA is TGTGCCAGCAGCTATGGGGGAGGGGCCAGCAATCAGCCCCAGCATTTT. Together with reference TRBV5-4 and TRBJ1-5, the CDR3 gives the full variable domain: ETGVTQSPTHLIKTRGQQVTLRCSSQSGHNTVSWYQQALGQGPQFIFQYYREEENGRGNFPPRFSGLQFPNYSSELNVNALELDDSALYLCASSYGGGASNQPQHFGDGTRLSIL.

The chain combines TRBV13 with TRBJ2-3, with D uncertain. Trimming stripped 0 bases from V and 3 bases from J, with 4 bases between. Germline V lookup: CDR1 PRHDT, CDR2 FYEKMQ (reference sequence). The CDR3 contains 13 residues. CDR3 residues: CASSLGWTDTQYF. CDR3 DNA: TGTGCCAGCAGCTTAGGCTGGACAGATACGCAGTATTTT.

This rearrangement joins TRBV9 to TRBJ2-7; 7 bases agree with TRBD2. This CDR3 is 14 amino acids long. V was clipped by 3 bases and J by 6 bases; unmatched bases: 9. Germline lookup yields CDR1 SGDLS and CDR2 YYNGEE. The CDR3, as DNA: TGTGCCAGCAGCGCCGGGACTATTGGGGGCGAGCAGTACTTC. Its protein is CASSAGTIGGEQYF. Combining the CDR3 with reference TRBV9 and TRBJ2-7 gives the whole variable domain DSGVTQTPKHLITATGQRVTLRCSPRSGDLSVYWYQQSLDQGLQFLIQYYNGEERAKGNILERFSAQQFPDLHSELNLSSLELGDSALYFCASSAGTIGGEQYFGPGTRLTVT.